What follows are 11 T cell receptor beta chains derived from one specimen sequenced in a study of T cell responses to AZD1222 COVID-19 vaccine. Assay used: immunoSEQ multiplex PCR; TCRdb lists only in-frame clones, some missing. The sample includes more than 110,000 clones, roughly 89% of them seen just once. Specimen: peripheral blood, collected on day 0 of AZD1222 vaccination. These receptors were taken from an adult in good health.

The CDR3 nucleotides are TGTGCCAGCTCATTTGCCAGAAACTACGAGCAGTACTTC. Its protein product is CASSFARNYEQYF. The chain joins TRBV18 to TRBJ2-7; D gene ambiguous. The CDR3 spans 13 residues. V lost 5 bases and J 3 bases, leaving 11 bases between the germline ends. In germline, CDR1 is KGHSH, CDR2 LQKENI. Full variable domain (remainder filled in from reference TRBV18 and TRBJ2-7): NAGVMQNPRHLVRRRGQEARLRCSPMKGHSHVYWYRQLPEEGLKFMVYLQKENIIDESGMPKERFSAEFPKEGPSILRIQQVVRGDSAAYFCASSFARNYEQYFGPGTRLTVT.

This clone was found once. The chain joins TRBV9 to TRBJ1-4; no clear D gene. CDR3 size: 16 residues. The V gene's germline CDR1 is SGDLS and CDR2 YYNGEE. V was pared by 3 bases and J by 2 bases, with 14 bases between. The CDR3 sequence is CASSGVRAGTNEKLFF. The CDR3 DNA is TGTGCCAGCAGCGGGGTGCGAGCGGGGACTAATGAAAAACTGTTTTTT. The variable domain in full, completed from reference TRBV9 and TRBJ1-4, reads DSGVTQTPKHLITATGQRVTLRCSPRSGDLSVYWYQQSLDQGLQFLIQYYNGEERAKGNILERFSAQQFPDLHSELNLSSLELGDSALYFCASSGVRAGTNEKLFFGSGTQLSVL.

This clone appeared once. V is TRBV10-3 and J is TRBJ2-7; D tentatively fits TRBD1 or TRBD2 (5 bases each). The CDR3 spans 13 residues. Trimming took 6 bases from V and 0 from J, leaving 9 bases between them. From germline, CDR1 is ENHRY and CDR2 SYGVKD. CDR3 nucleotide sequence: TGTGCCATCAGCCCCGGGACCTCCTACGAGCAGTACTTC. Its protein is CAISPGTSYEQYF.

The genes are TRBV28 and TRBJ2-5; D perhaps matches TRBD1 (6 bases). V dropped 6 bases and J dropped 4 bases, with 12 bases sitting between them. The CDR3 is 13 residues long. CDR1 and CDR2 from the germline V gene are MDHEN and SYDVKM. CDR3 amino acids: CASRRTARETQYF. The CDR3 region has the DNA TGTGCCAGCAGACGGACAGCCCGAGAGACCCAGTACTTC.

V gene TRBV28 combines with J gene TRBJ2-6, with D possibly being TRBD2 (5 bases). Germline values: CDR1 MDHEN, CDR2 SYDVKM. The CDR3 totals 18 residues. Trimming took off 3 bases at V and 2 bases at J, with 17 bases between the two ends. For the CDR3, the DNA is TGTGCCAGCAGTTTTAGAACCCGGCGGCGGGCTGGGGCCAACGTCCTGACTTTC. This gives the protein CASSFRTRRRAGANVLTF.

This clone occurred a few times. This sequence joins TRBV7-8 and TRBJ2-7, with D uncertain. Germline values: CDR1 SGHVS, CDR2 FQNEAQ. The germline V and J ends were trimmed by 0 bases and 2 bases, with 8 bases remaining between them. CDR3 length: 14 amino acids. CDR3: CASSLATDTYEQYF. The CDR3 coding sequence is TGTGCCAGCAGCTTAGCAACAGACACCTACGAGCAGTACTTC.

The V call is TRBV18, the J call TRBJ1-2; a possible D gene is TRBD1 (5 bases). The CDR3 runs to 13 residues. Deletions cut 3 bases from V and 3 bases from J, with 8 bases between. In germline, CDR1 is KGHSH, CDR2 LQKENI. CDR3 residues: CASSPTEYYGYTF. The CDR3 bases are TGTGCCAGCTCACCGACAGAGTACTATGGCTACACCTTC.

The V call is TRBV7-9, the J call TRBJ2-1; D is unresolved. Trimming pared 2 bases from V and 4 bases from J, leaving 6 bases between. The CDR3 sequence is 13 residues long. CDR1 is SEHNR, CDR2 FQNEAQ, per germline (reference sequence). The CDR3 nucleotides are TGTGCCAGCAGCTTAACGGTGTACAATGAGCAGTTCTTC. The encoded protein is CASSLTVYNEQFF.

V usage is TRBV18 and J usage is TRBJ2-1, with 9 bases fitting TRBD2. Germline-derived CDR1 and CDR2 are KGHSH and LQKENI. The V segment lost 3 bases and the J segment 2 bases; nucleotides outside the gene matches: 2. This CDR3 is built from 15 residues. In nucleotides, the CDR3 is TGTGCCAGCTCACCGAGGACTAGCGCCTACAATGAGCAGTTCTTC. Encoded protein: CASSPRTSAYNEQFF.

The chain joins TRBV24-1 to TRBJ2-6; possibly TRBD1 for D (6 bases). Germline V gene lookup returns CDR1 KGHDR and CDR2 SFDVKD. CDR3 size: 18 residues. The V and J ends lost 2 bases and 0 bases respectively, with 13 bases between them. CDR3 amino acids: CATSDSPGQNSGANVLTF. Here the CDR3 DNA reads TGTGCCACCAGTGATTCACCGGGACAAAACTCTGGGGCCAACGTCCTGACTTTC.

J is TRBJ1-5 and V is TRBV28; maybe TRBD1 (6 bases). Germline loops: CDR1 MDHEN, CDR2 SYDVKM. This CDR3 has 13 residues. CDR3 nucleotide sequence: TGTGTGTGGGGGCCTTTTTTCAATCAGCCCCAGCATTTT. Its protein product is CVWGPFFNQPQHF.